This T cell receptor beta chain was sequenced for a study of blood T cell repertoires in COVID-19. Study background: COVID-19 samples collected from the United States, Italy and Spain covered acute and convalescent phases.

This CDR3 has 15 amino acids. Germline V gene lookup returns CDR1 SGHRS and CDR2 YFSETQ. Trimming removed 0 bases from V and 5 bases from J; junction bases left unmatched: 2. Study processing details: Nucleated cell number was recorded as an estimate derived from reference gene primer amplification. Sequencing was performed with immunoSEQ multiplex PCR; in TCRdb, only in-frame clones are kept and a portion is missing. The DNA gave D and trimming, while V, J and clone size come from that table. The sample consists of under 12,000 clones, 80% to 90% of them appearing once. This chain links TRBV5-1 with TRBJ1-6; 7 bases are shared with TRBD1. The sequenced material came from peripheral blood. This receptor was identified in a human donor in a cohort sampled during active COVID-19. This CDR3 reads CASSLGQGDNSPLHF. The CDR3 DNA follows: TGCGCCAGCAGCTTGGGGCAGGGGGATAATTCACCCCTCCACTTT.